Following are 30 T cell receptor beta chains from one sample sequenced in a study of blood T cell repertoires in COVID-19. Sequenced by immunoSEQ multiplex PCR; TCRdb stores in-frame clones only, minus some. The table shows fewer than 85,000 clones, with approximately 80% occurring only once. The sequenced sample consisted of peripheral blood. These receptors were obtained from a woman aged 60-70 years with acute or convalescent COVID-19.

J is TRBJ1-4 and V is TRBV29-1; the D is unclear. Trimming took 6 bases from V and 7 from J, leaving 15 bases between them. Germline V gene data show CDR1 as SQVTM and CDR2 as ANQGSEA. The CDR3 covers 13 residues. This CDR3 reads CSVGSGSGEKLFF. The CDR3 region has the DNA TGCAGCGTGGGGAGCGGGTCGGGTGAAAAACTGTTTTTT. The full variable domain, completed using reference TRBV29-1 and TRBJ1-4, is SAVISQKPSRDICQRGTSLTIQCQVDSQVTMMFWYRQQPGQSLTLIATANQGSEATYESGFVIDKFPISRPNLTFSTLTVSNMSPEDSSIYLCSVGSGSGEKLFFGSGTQLSVL.

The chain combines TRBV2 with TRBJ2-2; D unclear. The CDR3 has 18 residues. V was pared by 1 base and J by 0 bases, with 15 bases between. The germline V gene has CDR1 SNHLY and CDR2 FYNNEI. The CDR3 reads CASSEVGSSATNTGELFF. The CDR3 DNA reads TGTGCCAGCAGTGAAGTGGGCTCCTCAGCAACGAACACCGGGGAGCTGTTTTTT.

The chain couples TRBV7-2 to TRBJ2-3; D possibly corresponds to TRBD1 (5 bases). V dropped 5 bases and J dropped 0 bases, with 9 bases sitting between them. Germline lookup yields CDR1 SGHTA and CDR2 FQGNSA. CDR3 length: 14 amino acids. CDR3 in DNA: TGTGCCAGCAGCCGGCAGGGCAGCACAGATACGCAGTATTTT. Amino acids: CASSRQGSTDTQYF.

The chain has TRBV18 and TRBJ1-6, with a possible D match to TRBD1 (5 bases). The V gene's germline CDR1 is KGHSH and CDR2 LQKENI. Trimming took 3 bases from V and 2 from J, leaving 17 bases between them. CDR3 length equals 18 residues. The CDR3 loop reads CASSPRREGRTYNSPLHF. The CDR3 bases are TGTGCCAGCTCACCCCGTCGGGAGGGACGTACCTATAATTCACCCCTCCACTTT.

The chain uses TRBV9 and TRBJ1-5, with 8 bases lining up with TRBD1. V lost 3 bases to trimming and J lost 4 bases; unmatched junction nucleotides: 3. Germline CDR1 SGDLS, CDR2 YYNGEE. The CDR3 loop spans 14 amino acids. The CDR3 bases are TGTGCCAGCAGCGCGGGACAGGCTAATCAGCCCCAGCATTTT. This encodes CASSAGQANQPQHF.

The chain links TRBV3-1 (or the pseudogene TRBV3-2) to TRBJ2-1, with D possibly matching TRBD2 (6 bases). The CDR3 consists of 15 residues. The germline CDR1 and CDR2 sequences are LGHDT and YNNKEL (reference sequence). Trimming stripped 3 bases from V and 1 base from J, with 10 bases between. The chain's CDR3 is CASSQGTQSYNEQFF. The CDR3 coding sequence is TGTGCCAGCAGCCAGGGGACTCAGTCCTACAATGAGCAGTTCTTC.

The DNA of the CDR3 is TGTGCCAGCAGCGGTGGGACATCGAACACCGGGGAGCTGTTTTTT. It translates to CASSGGTSNTGELFF. V gene TRBV7-3 combines with J gene TRBJ2-2, with D possibly TRBD1 on 6 matching bases. There are 15 residues in the CDR3. Deletions cut 5 bases from V and 0 bases from J, with 10 bases between. Germline V CDR1 and CDR2: SGHTA, FQGTGA.

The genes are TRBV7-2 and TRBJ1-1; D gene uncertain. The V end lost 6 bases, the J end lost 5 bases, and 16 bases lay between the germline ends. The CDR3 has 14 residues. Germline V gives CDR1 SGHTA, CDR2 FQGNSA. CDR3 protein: CASRRQMGETEAFF. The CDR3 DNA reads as TGTGCCAGCAGGAGACAAATGGGAGAAACTGAAGCTTTCTTT.

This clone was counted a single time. The CDR3 bases are TGTGCCAGCAGCAAAGGAGCGGCGAGCACAGATACGCAGTATTTT. It yields the protein CASSKGAASTDTQYF. The chain has TRBV21-1 and TRBJ2-3; the table's TRBD2 call for D was not verified on the DNA. TRBV21-1 is a listed pseudogene. This CDR3 contains 15 residues.

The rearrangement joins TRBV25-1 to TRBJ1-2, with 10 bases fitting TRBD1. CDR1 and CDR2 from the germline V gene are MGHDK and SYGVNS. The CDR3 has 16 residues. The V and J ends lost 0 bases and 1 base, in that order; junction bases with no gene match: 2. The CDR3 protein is CASSEYGTGVNYGYTF. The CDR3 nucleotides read TGTGCCAGCAGTGAATATGGGACAGGGGTTAACTATGGCTACACCTTC.

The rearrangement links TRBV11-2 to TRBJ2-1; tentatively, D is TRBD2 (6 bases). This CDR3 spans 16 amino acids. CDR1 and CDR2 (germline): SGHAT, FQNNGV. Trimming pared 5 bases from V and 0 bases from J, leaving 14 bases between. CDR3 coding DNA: TGTGCCAGCAGCGCCGGACTACTATACTCCTACAATGAGCAGTTCTTC. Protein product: CASSAGLLYSYNEQFF.

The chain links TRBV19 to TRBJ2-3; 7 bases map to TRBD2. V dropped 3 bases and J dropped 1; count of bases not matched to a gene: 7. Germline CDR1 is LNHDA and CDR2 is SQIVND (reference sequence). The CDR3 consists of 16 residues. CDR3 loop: CASSIRTSGGTDTQYF. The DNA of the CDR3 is TGTGCCAGTAGTATTAGGACTAGTGGAGGCACAGATACGCAGTATTTT.

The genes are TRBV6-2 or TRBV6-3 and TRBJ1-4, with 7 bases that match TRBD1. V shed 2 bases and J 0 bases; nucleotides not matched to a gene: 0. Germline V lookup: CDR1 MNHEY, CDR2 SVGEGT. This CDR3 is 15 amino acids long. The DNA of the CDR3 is TGTGCCAGCAGTTACGGACAGGCAACTAATGAAAAACTGTTTTTT. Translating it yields CASSYGQATNEKLFF.

The CDR3 DNA reads TGTGCCATCAGTTTGGGACAGGGGGAGAGTGGCTACACCTTC. Its translation is CAISLGQGESGYTF. J is TRBJ1-2 and V is TRBV10-3, with TRBD1 matching 11 bases. The CDR3 sequence is 14 residues long. Germline-derived CDR1 and CDR2 are ENHRY and SYGVKD. After removal of 5 bases from V and 7 bases from J, the junction contained 6 bases not matched to a gene.

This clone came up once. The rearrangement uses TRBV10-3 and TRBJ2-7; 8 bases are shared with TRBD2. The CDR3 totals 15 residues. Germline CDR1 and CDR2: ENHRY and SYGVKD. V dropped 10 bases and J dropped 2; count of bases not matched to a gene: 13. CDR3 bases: TGTGCCACTCGCCCCCCAGCGGGGGCTACCTACGAGCAGTACTTC. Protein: CATRPPAGATYEQYF.

The CDR3 here is CASRGDRVLFTEAFF. CDR3 DNA sequence: TGTGCCAGCAGGGGGGACAGGGTTTTGTTCACTGAAGCTTTCTTT. V usage is TRBV2 and J usage is TRBJ1-1; 9 positions agree with TRBD1. Per germline, CDR1 SNHLY and CDR2 FYNNEI. Losses at the gene ends were 6 bases for V and 4 bases for J; bases not matched to a gene: 9. The CDR3 totals 15 residues.

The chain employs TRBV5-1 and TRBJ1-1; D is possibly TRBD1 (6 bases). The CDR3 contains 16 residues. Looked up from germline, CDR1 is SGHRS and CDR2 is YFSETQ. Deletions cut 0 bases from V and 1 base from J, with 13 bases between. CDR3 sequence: CASSLDMGAANTEAFF. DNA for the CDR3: TGCGCCAGCAGCTTGGATATGGGGGCAGCGAACACTGAAGCTTTCTTT.

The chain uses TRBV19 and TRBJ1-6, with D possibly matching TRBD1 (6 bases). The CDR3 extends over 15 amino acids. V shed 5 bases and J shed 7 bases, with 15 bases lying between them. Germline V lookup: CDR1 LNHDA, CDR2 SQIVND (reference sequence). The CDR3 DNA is TGTGCCAGTAGTCTGGGAGGGCAGGGGAATTCACCCCTCCACTTT. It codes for CASSLGGQGNSPLHF.

The CDR3 reads CASSVGVQGTNEKLFF. CDR3 nucleotide sequence: TGTGCCAGCAGCGTAGGAGTACAGGGCACGAATGAAAAACTGTTTTTT. This chain joins TRBV9 and TRBJ1-4, with a possible D match to TRBD1 (6 bases). From germline, CDR1 is SGDLS and CDR2 YYNGEE. The CDR3 has 16 residues. V gave up 0 bases and J gave up 5 bases, with 14 bases separating them.

The chain's CDR3 is CASSDGTSGDNEQFF. CDR3 bases: TGTGCCAGCAGTGACGGGACTAGCGGGGACAATGAGCAGTTCTTC. V and J are TRBV6-4 and TRBJ2-1; 13 bases are shared with TRBD2. J lost 5 bases, V lost 2 bases, and 0 bases had no gene match. The CDR3 contains 15 residues. The V gene's germline CDR1 is MRHNA and CDR2 SNTAGT.

The CDR3 is CASSPRGQGYTF. The CDR3, as DNA: TGCGCCAGCAGCCCCAGGGGGCAGGGCTACACCTTC. V gene TRBV5-1 combines with J gene TRBJ1-2; 8 bases are a match to TRBD1. The V gene end was trimmed by 4 bases and the J gene end by 8 bases; junction bases not matched to a gene: 4. The germline CDR1 and CDR2 sequences are SGHRS and YFSETQ. This CDR3 contains 12 residues.

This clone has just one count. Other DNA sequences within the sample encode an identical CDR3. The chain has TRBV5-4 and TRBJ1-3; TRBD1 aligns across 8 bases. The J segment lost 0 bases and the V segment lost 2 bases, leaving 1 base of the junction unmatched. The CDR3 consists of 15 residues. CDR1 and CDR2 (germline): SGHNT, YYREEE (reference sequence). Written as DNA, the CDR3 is TGTGCCAGCAGCTTAGACAGGGGCTCTGGAAACACCATATATTTT. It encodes CASSLDRGSGNTIYF.

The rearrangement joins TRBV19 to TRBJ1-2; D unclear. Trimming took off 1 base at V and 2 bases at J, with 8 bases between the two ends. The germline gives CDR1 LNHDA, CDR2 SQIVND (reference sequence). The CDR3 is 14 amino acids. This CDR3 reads CASSIGEGNYGYTF. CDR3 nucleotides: TGTGCCAGTAGTATAGGGGAGGGAAACTATGGCTACACCTTC.

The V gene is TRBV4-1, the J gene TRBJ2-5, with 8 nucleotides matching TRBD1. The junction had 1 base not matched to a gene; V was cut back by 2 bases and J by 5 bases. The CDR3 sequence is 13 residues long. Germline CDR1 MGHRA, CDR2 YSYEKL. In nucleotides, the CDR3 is TGCGCCAGCAGCCAAAGACAGGGGGAGACCCAGTACTTC. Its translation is CASSQRQGETQYF.

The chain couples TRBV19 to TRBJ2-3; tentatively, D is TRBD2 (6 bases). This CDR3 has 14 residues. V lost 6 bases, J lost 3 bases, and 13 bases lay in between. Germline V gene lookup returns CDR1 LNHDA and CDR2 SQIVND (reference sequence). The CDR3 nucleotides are TGTGCCAGTAGGCCTTCGACTAGGACAGATACGCAGTATTTT. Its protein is CASRPSTRTDTQYF.

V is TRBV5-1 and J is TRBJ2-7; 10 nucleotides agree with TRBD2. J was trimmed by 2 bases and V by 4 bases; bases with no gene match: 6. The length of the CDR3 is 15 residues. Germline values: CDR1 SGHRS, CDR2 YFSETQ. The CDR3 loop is CASSTLAGGPYEQYF. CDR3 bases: TGCGCCAGCAGCACCTTAGCGGGGGGACCCTACGAGCAGTACTTC.

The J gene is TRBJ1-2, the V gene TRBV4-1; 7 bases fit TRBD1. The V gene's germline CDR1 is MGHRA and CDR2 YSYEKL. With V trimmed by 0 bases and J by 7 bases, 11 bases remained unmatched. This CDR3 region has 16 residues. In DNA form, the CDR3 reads TGCGCCAGCAGCCAAGAGGCCCTTGACAGGGTGGGTGGCTACACCTTC. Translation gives CASSQEALDRVGGYTF.

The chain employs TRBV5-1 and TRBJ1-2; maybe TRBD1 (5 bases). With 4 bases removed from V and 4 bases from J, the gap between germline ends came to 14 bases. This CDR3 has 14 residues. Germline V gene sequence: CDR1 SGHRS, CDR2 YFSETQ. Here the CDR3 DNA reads TGCGCCAGCAGCGACTCCGGGGGTCCCTATGGCTACACCTTC. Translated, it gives CASSDSGGPYGYTF.

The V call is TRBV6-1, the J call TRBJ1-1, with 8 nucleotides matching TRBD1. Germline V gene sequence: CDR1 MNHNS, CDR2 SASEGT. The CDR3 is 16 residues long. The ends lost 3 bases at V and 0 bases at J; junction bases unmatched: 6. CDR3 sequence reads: CASSDGRGLMNTEAFF. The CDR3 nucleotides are TGTGCCAGCAGTGACGGCAGGGGGCTAATGAACACTGAAGCTTTCTTT.

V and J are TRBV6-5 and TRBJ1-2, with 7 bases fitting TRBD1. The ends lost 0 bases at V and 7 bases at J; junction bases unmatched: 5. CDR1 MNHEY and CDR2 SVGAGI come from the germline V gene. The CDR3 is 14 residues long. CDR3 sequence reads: CASSYSGRDSGYTF. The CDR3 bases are TGTGCCAGCAGTTACTCAGGCAGGGACAGTGGCTACACCTTC.